One sample yielded the 12 T cell receptor beta chains listed below, sequenced in a study of neurological immune-mediated disorders. TCRdb itself ran the 5' RACE reads through MiXCR, one entry per CDR3 protein. The table lists about 18,000 distinct CDR3 sequences, 3.5% of them singletons. The sample taken for sequencing was CD8+ T cells from blood. The receptors derive from a woman aged 35 to 49 in good health.

Many counts were recorded for this clonotype. V and J are TRBV6-4 and TRBJ2-1; D not resolved. CDR1 and CDR2 from the germline V gene are MRHNA and SNTAGT. The length of the CDR3 is 13 residues. V shed 5 bases and J shed 5 bases, with 10 bases lying between them. The chain's CDR3 is CASSSLEHNEQFF. The CDR3 DNA sequence: TGTGCCAGCAGTAGTTTGGAACACAATGAGCAGTTCTTC.

This clonotype has at least ten counts. V usage is TRBV29-1 and J usage is TRBJ1-5; TRBD1 matches at 8 bases. This CDR3 spans 13 amino acids. V was pared by 6 bases and J by 4 bases, with 5 bases of the junction left unmatched. CDR1 and CDR2 from the germline V gene are SQVTM and ANQGSEA. CDR3 region: CSVAGQGNQPQHF. Written as DNA, the CDR3 is TGCAGCGTCGCCGGACAGGGAAATCAGCCCCAGCATTTT.

The sample holds many counts of this clonotype. V is TRBV2 and J is TRBJ2-3, with a weak D call TRBD1 (5 bases). CDR3 length equals 15 residues. Germline-derived CDR1 and CDR2 are SNHLY and FYNNEI. The ends were cut back, 6 bases at V and 0 bases at J, with 13 bases in the middle. The CDR3 protein is CASRPRDWSTDTQYF. DNA for the CDR3: TGTGCCAGCAGACCCAGGGATTGGAGCACAGATACGCAGTATTTT.

This clonotype was seen many times. The J gene is TRBJ2-6, the V gene TRBV3-1; 7 nucleotides match TRBD1. Germline CDR1 and CDR2: LGHDT and YNNKEL (reference sequence). The V and J ends lost 3 bases and 0 bases, in that order; junction bases with no gene match: 11. CDR3 length equals 19 residues. The CDR3 loop reads CASSHSRQGPISGANVLTF. The CDR3 region has the DNA TGTGCCAGCAGCCACTCCCGACAGGGTCCTATCTCTGGGGCCAACGTCCTGACTTTC.

This clonotype was observed many times. The chain recombines TRBV5-1 with TRBJ1-1; D call uncertain. The ends were cut back, 3 bases at V and 8 bases at J, with 5 bases in the middle. The CDR3 covers 10 residues. Looked up from germline, CDR1 is SGHRS and CDR2 is YFSETQ. The DNA of the CDR3 is TGCGCCAGCAGCTCCGGCGAAGCTTTCTTT. It translates to CASSSGEAFF.

The sample holds many counts of this clonotype. V is TRBV5-1 and J is TRBJ2-3; 9 bases match TRBD2. CDR1 is SGHRS and CDR2 is YFSETQ in the germline V gene. CDR3 size: 17 residues. V lost 0 bases, J lost 5 bases, and 10 bases stayed unmatched. CDR3 DNA: TGCGCCAGCAGCTTGGGTACCGCGGGAGGGCATGGAGATACGCAGTATTTT. Amino acid sequence: CASSLGTAGGHGDTQYF.

This clonotype showed up many times. The chain joins TRBV7-9 to TRBJ2-3; either TRBD1 or TRBD2 may supply D (5 bases each). Germline V gene data show CDR1 as SEHNR and CDR2 as FQNEAQ (reference sequence). This CDR3 region has 14 residues. The V end was cut by 3 bases, the J end by 2 bases, with 9 bases between. The CDR3 spells CASSLRGDTDTQYF. CDR3 DNA sequence: TGTGCCAGCAGCTTGAGGGGAGACACAGATACGCAGTATTTT. The variable domain in full, completed from reference TRBV7-9 and TRBJ2-3, reads DTGVSQNPRHKITKRGQNVTFRCDPISEHNRLYWYRQTLGQGPEFLTYFQNEAQLEKSRLLSDRFSAERPKGSFSTLEIQRTEQGDSAMYLCASSLRGDTDTQYFGPGTRLTVL.

V usage is TRBV7-2 and J usage is TRBJ2-5; maybe TRBD2 (6 bases). The CDR3 is 15 amino acids. CDR1 and CDR2 from the germline V gene are SGHTA and FQGNSA. The V end lost 8 bases, the J end lost 5 bases, and 21 bases lay between the germline ends. The CDR3 bases are TGTGCCAGCTCCCCGGGGATCTGGGCGGGGGAGACCCAGTACTTC. Translation: CASSPGIWAGETQYF.

This clonotype has ten or more counts. The V gene is TRBV29-1, the J gene TRBJ2-7; weak D call: TRBD1 (5 bases). Deletions cut 5 bases from V and 7 bases from J, with 15 bases between. Germline V gene sequence: CDR1 SQVTM, CDR2 ANQGSEA. The CDR3 runs to 12 residues. The CDR3 DNA reads TGCAGCGTTAGGGCAGGGATGGGGGAGCAGTACTTC. Translated, it gives CSVRAGMGEQYF.

This clonotype appeared many times. The rearrangement links TRBV18 to TRBJ1-4; D is ambiguous. In germline, CDR1 is KGHSH, CDR2 LQKENI. With 2 bases removed from V and 8 bases from J, the gap between germline ends came to 9 bases. This CDR3 is built from 13 residues. CDR3 sequence: CASSPAGFEKLFF. CDR3 in DNA: TGTGCCAGCTCACCAGCAGGTTTCGAAAAACTGTTTTTT. Based on the CDR3 plus reference TRBV18 and TRBJ1-4, the full variable domain is NAGVMQNPRHLVRRRGQEARLRCSPMKGHSHVYWYRQLPEEGLKFMVYLQKENIIDESGMPKERFSAEFPKEGPSILRIQQVVRGDSAAYFCASSPAGFEKLFFGSGTQLSVL.

This clonotype was counted many times. V and J are TRBV4-1 and TRBJ2-7; D is undetermined. The CDR3 extends over 13 amino acids. Trimming shortened V by 0 bases and J by 6 bases, and 9 bases separated the two germline ends. Germline CDR1 and CDR2: MGHRA and YSYEKL. The CDR3 coding sequence is TGCGCCAGCAGCCAAGAAGGGAACGCCGAGCAGTACTTC. This translates into CASSQEGNAEQYF.

This clonotype is medium-sized in the sample. The V gene is TRBV27, the J gene TRBJ2-1; 11 nucleotides align to TRBD2. The CDR3 has 17 amino acids. CDR1 is MNHEY, CDR2 SMNVEV, per germline (reference sequence). With 2 bases clipped from V and 4 bases from J, the junction kept 7 bases outside the gene matches. CDR3 amino acids: CASSLRSGTSGYNEQFF. Here the CDR3 DNA reads TGTGCCAGCAGTTTAAGGTCCGGGACTAGCGGTTACAATGAGCAGTTCTTC.